This TCR beta chain was sequenced for a study of blood T cell repertoires in COVID-19. Whole-study context: Italy, Spain and the United States were the sources of the convalescent and acute COVID-19 samples. PBMCs, B-cell-depleted T cells, or T cells provided the cDNA or gDNA that made up the material.

Germline values: CDR1 MNHEY, CDR2 SVGAGI. The J segment lost 8 bases and the V segment lost 6 bases, leaving 8 bases of the junction unmatched. The CDR3 covers 15 residues. Per the original data handling: The assay estimated nucleated cells by amplifying reference gene primers. The repertoire was sequenced with immunoSEQ multiplex PCR; TCRdb's copy has only in-frame clones and lacks some. Clone size and V and J calls were adopted from that table, with D and trimming inferred from the DNA. Among under 100,000 clones listed, roughly 87% were seen once. This chain joins TRBV6-5 and TRBJ2-2, with 11 bases fitting TRBD2. The clonotype comes from a male donor with acute or convalescent COVID-19. Sequenced sample: peripheral blood. CDR3 bases: TGTGCCAGCAGGACTGGGACTAGCGGAAGAGGGGAGCTGTTTTTT. Translating it yields CASRTGTSGRGELFF.